This T cell receptor (beta chain) was sequenced during a study of CXCR3-negative and CXCR3-positive naive CD8 T cells. As for the study in general: Sequencing gave 110 million to 150 million TRB reads overall, about 1.5 +/- 0.3 million per library.

Definition of naive CD8+ T cells rested on a CD45RO-CCR7+CD27+CD95- profile. General study results and limits: In CXCR3-positive naive cells, the TRB CDR3s were more hydrophobic than in CXCR3-negative naive cells.

The method, 5' RACE with UMI labels, was used to prepare the TRB cDNA libraries. TCRdb reanalyzed the 5' RACE reads and collapses them to one entry per CDR3 protein, without DNA. The table for this sample gives fewer than 140,000 distinct CDR3 sequences. In germline, CDR1 is ENHRY, CDR2 SYGVKD. The CDR3 is 15 amino acids. As to this clonotype: Antigen unknown.

The sample was naive CXCR3+ CD8+ T cells from blood. Regarding subset: CD45RO-CCR7+CD27+CD95- naive CD8+ T cells expressing CXCR3 (TNR3+). The V call is TRBV10-3, the J call TRBJ2-3; TCRdb reports TRBD1, a call that lacks DNA to check it against. The sequence was obtained from a human donor in good health. Some clones in this sample may be carry-over from other donors' samples. CDR3: CAISVDRGQTDTQYF.